This TCR beta chain was recorded in a study of CD8+CD57+ T cells in acquired aplastic anemia. At the level of the study: DNA from sorted CD4+ and CD8+ cells averaged approximately 2.9 ug. General observations from the study: Patients had approximately 29 CD8+ CDR3 sequences in common with controls (the shared set).

Looked up from germline, CDR1 is MNHNS and CDR2 is SASEGT. The CDR3 loop spans 14 amino acids. Trimming removed 3 bases at V and 5 bases at J, with 14 bases between. Patients selected for sequencing had displayed CD8+CD57+ cell expansion by flow cytometry. The study sampled blood from patients who had received no therapy. The template used for profiling TCR beta VDJ and CDR3 was genomic DNA. TCRdb independently ran MiXCR on the reads; one entry per CDR3 protein. The sample holds about 40,000 distinct CDR3 sequences, about 60% seen once. This clonotype has ten or more counts. The antigen is not known. This TCR came from a human donor with aplastic anemia. The V call is TRBV6-1, the J call TRBJ2-7, with D tentatively TRBD2 (5 bases). The sequenced material came from sorted CD4+, CD8+, or CD8+CD57+ T cells (not recorded which) from PBMCs. The CDR3, as DNA: TGTGCCAGCAGTGACGGTTCGGGGTTCGACGAGCAGTACTTC. Translation: CASSDGSGFDEQYF.